The clone carrying this TCR beta chain came up many times. TCRdb passed the 5' RACE reads through MiXCR, listing each CDR3 protein once. The sample shows 4,000 to 4,500 distinct CDR3 sequences, over 9% of them seen only once. This record comes from a study of spatial heterogeneity in lung cancer. Time point noted: sample taken at primary tumor resection. Unsorted whole RNA samples from tumor, nontumor lung or frozen PBMC were sequenced. Trimming took 0 bases from V and 8 from J, leaving 11 bases between them. Germline assignment: CDR1 SGHAT and CDR2 FQNNGV. CDR3 length: 14 amino acids. This chain links TRBV11-2 with TRBJ1-5, with TRBD1 as a possible D gene (5 bases). The source material was PBMCs, sampled at surgery. The TCR comes from a male donor with early-stage non-small cell lung cancer. Here the CDR3 DNA reads TGTGCCAGCAGCTTAGATCCAGGGAGCAAGCCCCAGCATTTT. Translation: CASSLDPGSKPQHF.